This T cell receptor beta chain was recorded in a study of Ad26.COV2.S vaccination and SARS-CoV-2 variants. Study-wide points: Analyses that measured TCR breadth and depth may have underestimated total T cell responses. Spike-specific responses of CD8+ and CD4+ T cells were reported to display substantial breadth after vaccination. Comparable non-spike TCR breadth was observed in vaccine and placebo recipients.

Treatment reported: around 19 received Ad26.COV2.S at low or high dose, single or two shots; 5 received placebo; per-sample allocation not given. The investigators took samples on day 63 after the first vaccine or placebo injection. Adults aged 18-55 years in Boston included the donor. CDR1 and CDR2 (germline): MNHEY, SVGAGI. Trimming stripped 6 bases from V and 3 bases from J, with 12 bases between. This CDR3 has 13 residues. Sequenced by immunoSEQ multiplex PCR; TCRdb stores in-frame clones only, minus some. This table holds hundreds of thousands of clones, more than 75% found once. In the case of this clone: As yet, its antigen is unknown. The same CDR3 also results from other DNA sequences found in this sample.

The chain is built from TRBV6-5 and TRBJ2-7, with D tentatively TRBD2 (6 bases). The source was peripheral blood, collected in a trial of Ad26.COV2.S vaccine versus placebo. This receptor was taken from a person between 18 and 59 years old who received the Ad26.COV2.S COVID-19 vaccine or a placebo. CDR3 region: CASRAGQGYEQYF. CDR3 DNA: TGTGCCAGCAGGGCGGGGCAGGGCTACGAGCAGTACTTC.